This is a list of T cell receptor beta chains from one sample in a study of blood T cell repertoires in COVID-19. Clones were sequenced by immunoSEQ multiplex PCR, and TCRdb holds only the in-frame ones, with some missing. The sample includes 200,000 to 250,000 clones, roughly 80% of them seen just once. Sequenced material: peripheral blood. These receptors were taken from a middle-aged woman with active or convalescent COVID-19. Both conserved end residues are part of each CDR3. The D gene is left open where the match is weak. Rows may omit the clone size; those that give it use once, few, many or a size class.

cdr3_aa: CASSQFSGGAVNTQYF
cdr3_nt: TGCGCCAGCAGCCAGTTCAGCGGGGGGGCTGTAAATACGCAGTATTTT
v_call: TRBV4-1
j_call: TRBJ2-3
clone_size: .
d_call: TRBD2

cdr3_aa: CASSLVISGGQNSPLHF
cdr3_nt: TGCGCCAGCAGCTTGGTAATATCAGGGGGCCAAAATTCACCCCTCCACTTT
v_call: TRBV5-1
j_call: TRBJ1-6
clone_size: .
d_call: TRBD1

cdr3_aa: CASSLGTSGGLRSQYF
cdr3_nt: TGCGCCAGCAGCTTGGGGACTAGCGGGGGCCTTAGGAGTCAGTATTTT
v_call: TRBV5-1
j_call: TRBJ2-3
clone_size: .
d_call: TRBD2

cdr3_aa: CASRTAYNSPLHF
cdr3_nt: TGTGCCAGCAGGACAGCTTATAATTCACCCCTCCACTTT
v_call: TRBV28
j_call: TRBJ1-6
clone_size: .
d_call: .

cdr3_aa: CASSDSENQPQHF
cdr3_nt: TGTGCCAGCAGTGACTCCGAGAATCAGCCCCAGCATTTT
v_call: TRBV6-4
j_call: TRBJ1-5
clone_size: .
d_call: .

cdr3_aa: CAIRGTGNSPLHF
cdr3_nt: TGTGCCATCAGGGGGACAGGTAACTCACCCCTCCACTTT
v_call: TRBV10-3
j_call: TRBJ1-6
clone_size: many
d_call: TRBD1

cdr3_aa: CASSAGGSTDTQYF
cdr3_nt: TGTGCCAGCAGTGCGGGGGGTAGCACAGATACGCAGTATTTT
v_call: TRBV6-4
j_call: TRBJ2-3
clone_size: many
d_call: TRBD2

cdr3_aa: CASSKGQGITGELFF
cdr3_nt: TGTGCCAGCAGTAAGGGACAGGGGATCACCGGGGAGCTGTTTTTT
v_call: TRBV6-5
j_call: TRBJ2-2
clone_size: .
d_call: TRBD1

cdr3_aa: CASSYSKPDTEAFF
cdr3_nt: TGTGCCAGCAGTTACTCGAAACCGGACACTGAAGCTTTCTTT
v_call: TRBV6-5
j_call: TRBJ1-1
clone_size: .
d_call: .

cdr3_aa: CASTHGGSSGTEYGYTF
cdr3_nt: TGTGCCAGCACCCATGGGGGCAGTTCCGGGACAGAATATGGCTACACCTTC
v_call: TRBV11-2
j_call: TRBJ1-2
clone_size: .
d_call: TRBD1

cdr3_aa: CASSPTRGTGELFF
cdr3_nt: TGTGCCAGCAGCCCGACACGGGGAACCGGGGAGCTGTTTTTT
v_call: TRBV4-2
j_call: TRBJ2-2
clone_size: .
d_call: .

cdr3_aa: CSAGAGTASTDTQYF
cdr3_nt: TGCAGCGCTGGCGCCGGGACAGCTAGCACAGATACGCAGTATTTT
v_call: TRBV29-1
j_call: TRBJ2-3
clone_size: .
d_call: TRBD1

cdr3_aa: CASSLILTGTDTQYF
cdr3_nt: TGTGCCAGCAGCTTAATTCTTACTGGCACAGATACGCAGTATTTT
v_call: TRBV7-3
j_call: TRBJ2-3
clone_size: once
d_call: .

cdr3_aa: CASSQWGEGYEQYF
cdr3_nt: TGTGCCAGCAGCCAGTGGGGGGAGGGCTACGAGCAGTACTTC
v_call: TRBV3-1/TRBV3-2
j_call: TRBJ2-7
clone_size: .
d_call: TRBD2

cdr3_aa: CASSVQGRATNEKLFF
cdr3_nt: TGTGCCAGCAGCGTCCAGGGTCGTGCAACTAATGAAAAACTGTTTTTT
v_call: TRBV9
j_call: TRBJ1-4
clone_size: once
d_call: .